This T cell receptor beta chain was profiled in a study of T cell responses to AZD1222 COVID-19 vaccine. General study findings and limits: The study reported that nearly half of spike-specific TCRs target unmutated variant regions.

Clones were sequenced by immunoSEQ multiplex PCR, and TCRdb holds only the in-frame ones, with some missing. This table holds about 160,000 clones, 93% found once. Germline CDR1 reads MDHEN; CDR2 reads SYDVKM. The germline V and J ends were trimmed by 6 bases and 8 bases, with 12 bases remaining between them. The CDR3 has 12 residues. On this clone: The antigen is unknown.

The chain uses TRBV28 and TRBJ2-3, with D possibly called TRBD1 or TRBD2 (6 bases each). This clonotype was obtained from an adult in good health. The material was peripheral blood, obtained on day 0 of AZD1222 vaccination. CDR3 region: CASRTPGATQYF. DNA of the CDR3: TGTGCCAGCAGGACGCCGGGGGCTACGCAGTATTTT.